This TCR beta chain was captured by sequencing in a study of cytomegalovirus exposure and HLA in healthy donors. Here immunoSEQ multiplex PCR was the method, and the copy in TCRdb shows in-frame clones only, minus some. This table holds roughly 150,000 clones, around 81% found once. The donors were part of the validation cohort of 120 subjects. That cohort was separate from the first cohort, which comprised fewer than 800 subjects. As regards this clone: Its antigen is as yet unknown.

The study's findings and limits: It was approximately 170 TCR beta chains that were listed as cytomegalovirus-associated.

Germline values: CDR1 LGHNA, CDR2 YSLEER. With 7 bases clipped from V and 5 bases from J, the junction kept 6 bases outside the gene matches. The CDR3 is 14 residues long. The chain combines TRBV4-3 with TRBJ2-2; TRBD1 aligns across 8 bases. Sequenced: PBMCs. The TCR was taken from a man aged 25 to 40 in good health and CMV-seropositive. For the CDR3, the DNA is TGCGCCAGCAAGGACAGGGTTTTTACCGGGGAGCTGTTTTTT. Amino acids: CASKDRVFTGELFF.